The following is a TCR beta chain sequence with its context. Its target is not known. Produced via immunoSEQ multiplex PCR; TCRdb's table is partial and in-frame only. Seen here are about 82,000 clones, 85% observed once, and the top ten hold 2% to 2.5%. This entry belongs to a study of a mutant IDH1 vaccine in newly diagnosed glioma. Study overall: In weeks 1, 3, 5, 7, 11, 15, 19 and 23, patients were vaccinated. Radiotherapy alone preceded vaccination by 4-6 weeks; alternatively, vaccination started with temozolomide cycles. Patients were pretreated with radiotherapy, temozolomide, or both, mostly both.

Findings of the study overall: Of the patients, around 93% had vaccine-induced immune responses.

Time point: week 23, last vaccination. All doses held 300 ug of mutant IDH1 20-mer peptide, with topical imiquimod. Per germline, CDR1 KGHSH and CDR2 LQKENI. The length of the CDR3 is 13 residues. Trimming left V 4 bases short and J 1 base short, with 8 bases between. This TCR derives from a man aged 30-40 years with glioma. Some clones in this sample may be carry-over from other donors' samples. The sequences come from PBMCs, collected from a glioma patient whose treatment included an IDH1 peptide vaccine. The chain recombines TRBV18 with TRBJ2-7; D remains unclear. The CDR3 protein is CASSHQDSYEQYF. The DNA for the CDR3 is TGTGCCAGCTCACACCAAGATTCCTACGAGCAGTACTTC.